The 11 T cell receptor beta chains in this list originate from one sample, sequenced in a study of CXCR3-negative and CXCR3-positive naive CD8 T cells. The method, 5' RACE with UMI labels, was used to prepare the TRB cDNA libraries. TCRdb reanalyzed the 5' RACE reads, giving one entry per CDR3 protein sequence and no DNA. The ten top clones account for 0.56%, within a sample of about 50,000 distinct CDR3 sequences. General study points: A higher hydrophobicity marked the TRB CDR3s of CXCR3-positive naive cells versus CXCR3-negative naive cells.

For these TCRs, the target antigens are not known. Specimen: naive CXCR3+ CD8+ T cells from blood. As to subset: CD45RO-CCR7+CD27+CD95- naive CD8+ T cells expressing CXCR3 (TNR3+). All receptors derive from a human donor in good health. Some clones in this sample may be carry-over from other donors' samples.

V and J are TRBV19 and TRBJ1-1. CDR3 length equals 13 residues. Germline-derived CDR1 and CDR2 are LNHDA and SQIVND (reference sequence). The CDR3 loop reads CASSIAGITEAFF.

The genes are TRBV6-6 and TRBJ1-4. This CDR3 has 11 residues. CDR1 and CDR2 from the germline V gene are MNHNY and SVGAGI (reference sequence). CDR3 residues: CASTQGRELFF.

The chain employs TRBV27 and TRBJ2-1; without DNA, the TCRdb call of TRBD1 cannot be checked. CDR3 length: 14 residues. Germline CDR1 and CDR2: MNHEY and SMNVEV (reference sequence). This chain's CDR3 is CASSLGGGHNEQFF.

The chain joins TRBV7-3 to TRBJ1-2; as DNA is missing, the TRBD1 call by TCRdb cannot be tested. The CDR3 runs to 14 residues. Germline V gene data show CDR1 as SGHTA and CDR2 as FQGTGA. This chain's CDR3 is CASSPTSGEYGYTF.

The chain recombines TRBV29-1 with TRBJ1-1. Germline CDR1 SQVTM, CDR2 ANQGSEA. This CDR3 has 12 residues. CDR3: CSVEDEAKGAFF.

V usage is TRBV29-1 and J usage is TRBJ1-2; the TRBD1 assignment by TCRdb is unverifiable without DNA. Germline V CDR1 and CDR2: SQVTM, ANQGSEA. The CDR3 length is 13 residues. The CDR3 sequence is CSVDREGDYGYTF.

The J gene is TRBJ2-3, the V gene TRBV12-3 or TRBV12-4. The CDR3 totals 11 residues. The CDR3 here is CASRYGDTQYF.

CDR3 region: CASSYGLGNYEQYF. J is TRBJ2-7 and V is TRBV6-2 or TRBV6-3. Germline V gene data show CDR1 as MNHEY and CDR2 as SVGEGT. CDR3 length: 14 amino acids.

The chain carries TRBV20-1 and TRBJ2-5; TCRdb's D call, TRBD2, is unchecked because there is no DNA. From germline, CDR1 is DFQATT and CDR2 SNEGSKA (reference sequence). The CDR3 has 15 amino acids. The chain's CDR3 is CSARVRFPIAGGQYF.

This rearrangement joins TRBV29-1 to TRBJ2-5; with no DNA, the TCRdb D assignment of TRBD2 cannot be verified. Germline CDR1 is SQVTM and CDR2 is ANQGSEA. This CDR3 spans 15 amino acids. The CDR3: CSVEEVAGRVETQYF.

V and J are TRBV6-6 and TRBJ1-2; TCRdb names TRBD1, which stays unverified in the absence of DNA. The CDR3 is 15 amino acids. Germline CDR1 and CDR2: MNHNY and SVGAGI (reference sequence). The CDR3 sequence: CASSYTGTPSLGYTF.